This TCR beta chain was sequenced in a study of blood T cell repertoires in COVID-19. About the study: Sites across the United States, Italy and Spain contributed samples from acute and convalescent COVID-19. The analysed material was cDNA or gDNA that came from T cells, B-cell-depleted T cells, or PBMCs.

This CDR3 comprises 13 residues. CDR1 and CDR2 from the germline V gene are WNHNN and SYGVQD (reference sequence). V gave up 1 base and J gave up 0 bases, with 3 bases separating them. In the study's own analysis: Reference gene primer amplification in the assay estimated nucleated cell counts. Profiled with immunoSEQ multiplex PCR; TCRdb holds only in-frame clones, not every one. V, J and clone size are those of that table, while D and trimming were read from the DNA. The repertoire has approximately 37,000 clones, around 90% of them found once; the top ten carry 5.5%. Sequenced: peripheral blood. This chain joins TRBV10-1 and TRBJ1-1; D unclear. The TCR comes from a woman of 80 years or more with acute or convalescent COVID-19. CDR3 protein: CASSELVNTEAFF. In nucleotides, the CDR3 is TGCGCCAGCAGTGAGTTAGTGAACACTGAAGCTTTCTTT.